This paragraph reports one T cell receptor beta chain. CDR1 and CDR2 (germline): LNHDA, SQIVND (reference sequence). The CDR3 consists of 14 residues. With 7 bases removed from V and 4 bases from J, the gap between germline ends came to 16 bases. The data were obtained in a study of regulatory T cells in long-lasting Graves disease. Time point noted: persistent/refractory GD, antithyroid drugs over 5 years with positive TRAb. The TCR library was prepared using RNA isolated from PBMCs. An endocrinology department located in Xi'an, China, was where the patients came from. Approximately 9 milliliters of peripheral blood went into EDTA tubes. Libraries of TCR beta came from iRepertoire HTBI primers plus Arm-PCR of CDR3 regions. MiXCR, run by TCRdb on the multiplex PCR reads, gives a single entry per CDR3 protein. The repertoire holds about 470,000 distinct CDR3 sequences, about a fifth seen once, with more than 6% in the top ten.

The chain uses TRBV19 and TRBJ1-2; D uncertain. The sequencing here drew on peripheral blood mononuclear cells (PBMCs), taken when the disease was refractory, from a patient treated with antithyroid drugs. This receptor was obtained from a female donor with Graves disease. The CDR3 nucleotides are TGTGCCAGTAACCTAGACACGGTAGCCTATGGCTACACCTTC. Its protein product is CASNLDTVAYGYTF.